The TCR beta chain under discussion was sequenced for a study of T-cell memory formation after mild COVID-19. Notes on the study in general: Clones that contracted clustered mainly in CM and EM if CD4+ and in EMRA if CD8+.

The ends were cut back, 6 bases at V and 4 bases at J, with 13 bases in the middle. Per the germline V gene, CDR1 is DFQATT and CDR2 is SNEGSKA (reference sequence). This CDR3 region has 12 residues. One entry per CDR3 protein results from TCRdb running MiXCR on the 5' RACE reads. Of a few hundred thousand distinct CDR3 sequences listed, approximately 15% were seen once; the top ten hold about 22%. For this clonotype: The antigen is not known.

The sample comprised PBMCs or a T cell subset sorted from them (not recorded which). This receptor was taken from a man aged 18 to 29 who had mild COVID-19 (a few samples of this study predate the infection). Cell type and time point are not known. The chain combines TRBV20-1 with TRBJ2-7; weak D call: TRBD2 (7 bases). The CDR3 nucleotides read TGCAGTGCCAAGGGGGGGGCTTACGAGCAGTACGTC. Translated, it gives CSAKGGAYEQYV.